This T cell receptor beta chain was found in a study of shared clonotypes between healthy human individuals. General observations from the study: Clonotypes shared by all four sorted-subset donors had higher generation probabilities than non-shared clonotypes. The genetic and exposure-history diversity represented was limited by few donors.

Sequencing was at deep level. The data were produced by immunoSEQ multiplex PCR, yet TCRdb's version contains in-frame clones alone and is incomplete. The data contain 600,000 to 750,000 clones, roughly 72% of them seen just once; the ten biggest clones take up about 1.7%. There were no recent acute infections or vaccinations among the donors, who were healthy HIV-negative adults. V was pared by 6 bases and J by 3 bases, with 8 bases between. The CDR3 has 12 amino acids. CDR1 SNHLY and CDR2 FYNNEI come from the germline V gene. As to this clone: Its specificity is not known.

The receptor comes from a young woman in good health. The V call is TRBV2, the J call TRBJ1-2, with D possibly matching TRBD1 (5 bases). The sequenced sample consisted of memory CD4+ T cells sorted from blood. Stated subset: CD45RA-negative fraction. The CDR3 is CASRPRDYGYTF. The CDR3 DNA reads TGTGCCAGCAGGCCCAGGGACTATGGCTACACCTTC. The full variable domain, completed using reference TRBV2 and TRBJ1-2, is EPEVTQTPSHQVTQMGQEVILRCVPISNHLYFYWYRQILGQKVEFLVSFYNNEISEKSEIFDDQFSVERPDGSNFTLKIRSTKLEDSAMYFCASRPRDYGYTFGSGTRLTVV.